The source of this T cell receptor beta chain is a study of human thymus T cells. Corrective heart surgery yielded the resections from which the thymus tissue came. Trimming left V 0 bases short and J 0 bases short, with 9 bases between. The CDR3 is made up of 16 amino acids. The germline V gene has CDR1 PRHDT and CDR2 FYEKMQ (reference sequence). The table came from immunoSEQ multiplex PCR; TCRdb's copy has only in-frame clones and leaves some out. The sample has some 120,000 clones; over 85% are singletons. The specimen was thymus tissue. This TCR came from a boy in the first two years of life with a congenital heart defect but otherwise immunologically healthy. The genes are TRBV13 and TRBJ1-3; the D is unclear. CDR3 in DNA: TGTGCCAGCAGCTTAGGTCCCGTATGCTCTGGAAACACCATATATTTT. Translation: CASSLGPVCSGNTIYF. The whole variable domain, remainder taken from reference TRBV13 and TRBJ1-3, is AAGVIQSPRHLIKEKRETATLKCYPIPRHDTVYWYQQGPGQDPQFLISFYEKMQSDKGSIPDRFSAQQFSDYHSELNMSSLELGDSALYFCASSLGPVCSGNTIYFGEGSWLTVV.